The 31 T cell receptor beta chains below come from one sample, sequenced in a study of a mutant IDH1 vaccine in newly diagnosed glioma. The assay was immunoSEQ multiplex PCR, and TCRdb's table has in-frame clones only and misses some. The data show roughly 19,000 clones, around 85% seen once. Indicated time point: baseline, week 1 (first vaccination visit). Described treatment: pre-vaccination baseline after standard-of-care therapy. The sample here was PBMCs, taken from a glioma patient treated with radiotherapy, temozolomide or both. These receptors were taken from a man aged 35-49 years with glioma.

The chain has TRBV5-6 and TRBJ1-1, with 7 bases aligning to TRBD1. The CDR3 length is 13 residues. Germline assignment: CDR1 SGHDT and CDR2 YYEEEE. V trimming: 1 base; J trimming: 11 bases; junction bases outside the gene matches: 8. The CDR3 coding sequence is TGTGCCAGCAGCTTGTATGAGGGGGCGGTTGCTTTCTTT. This encodes CASSLYEGAVAFF.

The J gene is TRBJ2-1, the V gene TRBV5-1, with TRBD1 identical over 8 bases. Germline lookup yields CDR1 SGHRS and CDR2 YFSETQ. Losses at the gene ends were 0 bases for V and 5 bases for J; bases not matched to a gene: 7. The CDR3 covers 16 residues. This chain's CDR3 is CASSLAEDRVNNEQFF. The CDR3 bases are TGCGCCAGCAGCTTGGCCGAGGACAGGGTCAACAATGAGCAGTTCTTC.

V usage is TRBV25-1 and J usage is TRBJ2-1, with D maybe TRBD1 (6 bases). V dropped 5 bases and J dropped 2 bases, with 13 bases sitting between them. The CDR3 spans 15 residues. Germline lookup yields CDR1 MGHDK and CDR2 SYGVNS. The CDR3 coding sequence is TGTGCCAGCAGTTCCGACAGGAGTACCTACAATGAGCAGTTCTTC. Translating it yields CASSSDRSTYNEQFF.

The chain has TRBV20-1 and TRBJ1-2; a possible D gene is TRBD1 (6 bases). Germline V gene data show CDR1 as DFQATT and CDR2 as SNEGSKA (reference sequence). The CDR3 covers 11 residues. V lost 8 bases and J 5 bases, leaving 12 bases between the germline ends. CDR3 sequence: CSQTGGYGYTF. As DNA, the CDR3 is TGCAGTCAGACAGGAGGGTATGGCTACACCTTC.

The chain uses TRBV7-9 and TRBJ1-5; 7 bases fit TRBD1. V lost 6 bases, J lost 3 bases, and 5 bases stayed unmatched. CDR1 is SEHNR and CDR2 is FQNEAQ in the germline V gene (reference sequence). The CDR3 contains 14 residues. This CDR3 is CASSRDSVNQPQHF. The CDR3 region has the DNA TGTGCCAGCAGTCGGGACAGTGTCAATCAGCCCCAGCATTTT.

V gene TRBV6-1 combines with J gene TRBJ1-5; D gene ambiguous. CDR1 is MNHNS, CDR2 SASEGT, per germline. Trimming removed 7 bases from V and 0 bases from J, with 10 bases in between. This CDR3 is built from 14 residues. The CDR3: CASNGEPSNQPQHF. CDR3 nucleotide sequence: TGTGCCAGCAATGGAGAACCTAGCAATCAGCCCCAGCATTTT.

This clone was detected only once. The J gene is TRBJ2-7, the V gene TRBV9, with D perhaps given as TRBD1 or TRBD2 (5 bases each). Germline loops: CDR1 SGDLS, CDR2 YYNGEE. The CDR3 contains 14 residues. Trimming removed 4 bases from V and 0 bases from J, with 11 bases in between. The CDR3 DNA reads TGTGCCAGCAGCCCCCGGGACGGCTCCTACGAGCAGTACTTC. This codes for CASSPRDGSYEQYF.

This chain connects TRBV27 to TRBJ1-1, with a possible D match to TRBD1 (6 bases). This CDR3 contains 16 residues. Germline V gene data show CDR1 as MNHEY and CDR2 as SMNVEV (reference sequence). V was clipped by 1 base and J by 0 bases, with 12 bases between them. Here the CDR3 DNA reads TGTGCCAGCAGTTTATGGGGGGGGCGGATGAACACTGAAGCTTTCTTT. Amino acids: CASSLWGGRMNTEAFF.

This chain connects TRBV10-2 to TRBJ2-7; D is unclear. Germline lookup yields CDR1 WSHSY and CDR2 SAAADI. This CDR3 has 14 amino acids. Between the trimmed V and J ends, which lost 6 bases and 0 bases, there was a span of 12 bases. The CDR3 sequence: CASRDSRFSYEQYV. The CDR3 bases are TGCGCCAGCAGAGATTCTCGCTTCTCCTACGAGCAGTACGTC.

The chain employs TRBV7-2 and TRBJ1-1; 9 bases agree with TRBD1. From germline, CDR1 is SGHTA and CDR2 FQGNSA. V shed 6 bases, J shed 10 bases, and the junction held 15 bases outside the gene matches. The length of the CDR3 is 15 residues. The CDR3 spells CASSPRWGWGQGAFF. The CDR3 DNA follows: TGTGCCAGCAGTCCAAGGTGGGGGTGGGGACAGGGAGCTTTCTTT.

The DNA for the CDR3 is TGTGCCAGCACAGGGGGGCGATACGAGCAGTACTTC. Its translation: CASTGGRYEQYF. The V and J genes are TRBV28 and TRBJ2-7; tentatively, D is TRBD1 (7 bases). This CDR3 comprises 12 residues. Germline V lookup: CDR1 MDHEN, CDR2 SYDVKM. Trimming left V 7 bases short and J 4 bases short, with 11 bases between.

This chain connects TRBV2 to TRBJ2-2, with 13 bases lining up with TRBD2. Germline CDR1 SNHLY, CDR2 FYNNEI. The CDR3 length is 17 residues. The V and J ends lost 5 bases and 7 bases, in that order; junction bases with no gene match: 10. Here the CDR3 reads CASSHWTSGRVVGELFF. CDR3 in DNA: TGTGCCAGCAGTCACTGGACTAGCGGGAGAGTGGTCGGGGAGCTGTTTTTT.

The rearrangement joins TRBV29-1 to TRBJ1-3; 12 nucleotides agree with TRBD1. Germline CDR1 is SQVTM and CDR2 is ANQGSEA. This CDR3 region has 15 residues. V dropped 4 bases and J dropped 3; count of bases not matched to a gene: 4. In DNA form, the CDR3 reads TGCAGCGTTGCGGGACAGGGGGCGATTGGAAACACCATATATTTT. It yields the protein CSVAGQGAIGNTIYF.

In its sample, this clone is medium-sized (0.01 to 0.1%). DNA of the CDR3: TGTGCCAGTAGTATTGGGGGCAATAATTCACCCCTCCACTTT. Protein sequence: CASSIGGNNSPLHF. The chain joins TRBV19 to TRBJ1-6; maybe TRBD1 (6 bases). V was pared by 3 bases and J by 5 bases, with 8 bases between. This CDR3 comprises 14 residues. CDR1 LNHDA and CDR2 SQIVND come from the germline V gene (reference sequence).

The chain has TRBV7-9 and TRBJ2-2; a weak D match, TRBD1 (6 bases). The germline CDR1 and CDR2 sequences are SEHNR and FQNEAQ (reference sequence). Trimming took 5 bases from V and 4 from J, leaving 11 bases between them. The CDR3 sequence is 14 residues long. In nucleotides, the CDR3 is TGTGCCAGCAGCCCTACAGGGAGCACCGGGGAGCTGTTTTTT. It is translated as CASSPTGSTGELFF.

The CDR3 reads CASPKGRAELSYEQYF. The CDR3 DNA follows: TGTGCCAGCCCCAAGGGTAGGGCGGAGCTCTCCTACGAGCAGTACTTC. This sequence joins TRBV21-1 and TRBJ2-7. TRBV21-1 constitutes a pseudogene. This CDR3 is 16 amino acids long.

V usage is TRBV5-8 and J usage is TRBJ2-1; 7 bases are shared with TRBD1. Germline loops: CDR1 SGHTS, CDR2 YDEGEE. This CDR3 is built from 16 residues. Unmatched junction bases numbered 6, after V lost 1 base and J lost 2 bases. CDR3 sequence: CASSLPGQGAYNEQFF. CDR3 nucleotides: TGTGCCAGCAGCTTGCCGGGCCAGGGGGCCTACAATGAGCAGTTCTTC.

This rearrangement joins TRBV18 to TRBJ1-1, with a possible D match to TRBD1 (6 bases). The CDR3 extends over 14 amino acids. V lost 3 bases to trimming and J lost 4 bases, with 12 bases between them. CDR1 and CDR2 (germline): KGHSH, LQKENI. CDR3 sequence: CASSPRGRGTEAFF. CDR3 DNA: TGTGCCAGCTCACCTCGGGGGCGTGGCACTGAAGCTTTCTTT.

This chain connects TRBV19 to TRBJ1-5; 10 bases agree with TRBD1. This CDR3 is built from 13 residues. Germline values: CDR1 LNHDA, CDR2 SQIVND (reference sequence). The ends lost 8 bases at V and 4 bases at J; junction bases unmatched: 2. The CDR3 spells CASADRGNQPQHF. The CDR3 bases are TGTGCCAGTGCGGACAGGGGGAATCAGCCCCAGCATTTT.

This chain links TRBV15 with TRBJ2-1; TRBD2 aligns across 7 bases. Germline V lookup: CDR1 LNHNV, CDR2 YYDKDF (reference sequence). The length of the CDR3 is 12 residues. Losses at the gene ends were 8 bases for V and 8 bases for J; bases not matched to a gene: 6. CDR3 sequence (DNA): TGTGCCACCCGCGGGGGTCCCGATGAGCAGTTCTTC. Amino acid sequence: CATRGGPDEQFF.

This chain connects TRBV6-1 to TRBJ2-1, with TRBD1 as a possible D gene (5 bases). Germline V CDR1 and CDR2: MNHNS, SASEGT. This CDR3 has 15 amino acids. V dropped 6 bases and J dropped 5 bases, with 17 bases sitting between them. The CDR3 loop is CASSARGSSDNEQFF. For the CDR3, the DNA is TGTGCCAGCAGCGCTAGGGGCAGTTCCGACAATGAGCAGTTCTTC.

The J gene is TRBJ2-5, the V gene TRBV6-6; no reliable D call. Trimming left V 11 bases short and J 3 bases short, with 13 bases between. The CDR3 extends over 12 amino acids. Germline V gene data show CDR1 as MNHNY and CDR2 as SVGAGI (reference sequence). The CDR3 DNA reads as TGTGCCCAGGTCGTTCCCAAAGAGACCCAGTACTTC. Protein product: CAQVVPKETQYF.

J is TRBJ1-2 and V is TRBV5-5, with TRBD1 as a possible D gene (5 bases). CDR1 SGHKS and CDR2 YYEKEE come from the germline V gene (reference sequence). V was pared by 4 bases and J by 3 bases, with 16 bases between. CDR3 length: 15 amino acids. The CDR3 protein is CASSLGAGPDYGYTF. Written as DNA, the CDR3 is TGTGCCAGCAGCCTTGGGGCAGGGCCAGACTATGGCTACACCTTC.

This rearrangement joins TRBV13 to TRBJ1-6; 9 nucleotides agree with TRBD1. V was clipped by 3 bases and J by 10 bases; unmatched bases: 4. Germline-derived CDR1 and CDR2 are PRHDT and FYEKMQ (reference sequence). This CDR3 is built from 14 residues. CDR3 sequence reads: CASSLGTGRSPLHF. The CDR3 DNA reads TGTGCCAGCAGCTTGGGGACAGGGAGATCACCCCTCCACTTT.

J is TRBJ1-2 and V is TRBV7-8; 10 bases line up with TRBD1. With V trimmed by 2 bases and J by 8 bases, 11 bases remained unmatched. The CDR3 contains 16 residues. Germline CDR1 reads SGHVS; CDR2 reads FQNEAQ. The CDR3 DNA sequence: TGTGCCAGCAGCTTACGCCCACCCCGACAGGGGGCCGGCTACACCTTC. Encoded protein: CASSLRPPRQGAGYTF.

The chain couples TRBV7-9 to TRBJ1-2, with a tentative D call TRBD1 (5 bases). Per germline, CDR1 SEHNR and CDR2 FQNEAQ (reference sequence). The germline V and J ends were trimmed by 5 bases and 8 bases, with 12 bases remaining between them. The CDR3 has 12 residues. The CDR3 sequence: CASSGAGIGYTF. Written as DNA, the CDR3 is TGTGCCAGCAGCGGAGCAGGGATCGGCTACACCTTC.

The chain couples TRBV7-2 to TRBJ1-3, with D unresolved. This CDR3 spans 14 amino acids. Germline-derived CDR1 and CDR2 are SGHTA and FQGNSA. Trimming took off 2 bases at V and 0 bases at J, with 5 bases between the two ends. CDR3: CASSLTASGNTIYF. The CDR3 nucleotides are TGTGCCAGCAGCTTAACGGCCTCTGGAAACACCATATATTTT.

The genes are TRBV6-6 and TRBJ1-1; weak D call: TRBD1 (5 bases). Deletions cut 8 bases from V and 6 bases from J, with 16 bases between. This CDR3 contains 13 residues. In germline, CDR1 is MNHNY, CDR2 SVGAGI (reference sequence). The CDR3 loop is CASQGQGIAEAFF. In nucleotides, the CDR3 is TGTGCCAGCCAAGGGCAGGGAATCGCTGAAGCTTTCTTT.

This clone was observed a single time. V and J are TRBV7-9 and TRBJ1-4; no firm D call. V was pared by 5 bases and J by 8 bases, with 9 bases between. The CDR3 has 12 residues. Germline CDR1 and CDR2: SEHNR and FQNEAQ (reference sequence). This chain's CDR3 is CASSPRSEKLFF. The CDR3 nucleotides read TGTGCCAGCAGCCCAAGGTCCGAAAAACTGTTTTTT.

The rearrangement links TRBV29-1 to TRBJ2-1; TRBD2 is a possible D gene (6 bases). The germline V gene has CDR1 SQVTM and CDR2 ANQGSEA. The CDR3 runs 16 residues. V was cut by 6 bases and J by 0 bases, with 18 bases left in between. CDR3 nucleotide sequence: TGCAGCGTCAAAGCCCCTAGCGAGAGCTCCTACAATGAGCAGTTCTTC. Protein: CSVKAPSESSYNEQFF.

This chain links TRBV5-1 with TRBJ1-1, with D perhaps matching TRBD1 (5 bases). Germline CDR1 SGHRS, CDR2 YFSETQ. The V end was cut by 2 bases, the J end by 3 bases, with 17 bases between. The CDR3 covers 16 residues. In DNA, the CDR3 is TGCGCCAGCAGCTTTACTTTTGGGGCCTCCCACACTGAAGCTTTCTTT. Translating gives CASSFTFGASHTEAFF.